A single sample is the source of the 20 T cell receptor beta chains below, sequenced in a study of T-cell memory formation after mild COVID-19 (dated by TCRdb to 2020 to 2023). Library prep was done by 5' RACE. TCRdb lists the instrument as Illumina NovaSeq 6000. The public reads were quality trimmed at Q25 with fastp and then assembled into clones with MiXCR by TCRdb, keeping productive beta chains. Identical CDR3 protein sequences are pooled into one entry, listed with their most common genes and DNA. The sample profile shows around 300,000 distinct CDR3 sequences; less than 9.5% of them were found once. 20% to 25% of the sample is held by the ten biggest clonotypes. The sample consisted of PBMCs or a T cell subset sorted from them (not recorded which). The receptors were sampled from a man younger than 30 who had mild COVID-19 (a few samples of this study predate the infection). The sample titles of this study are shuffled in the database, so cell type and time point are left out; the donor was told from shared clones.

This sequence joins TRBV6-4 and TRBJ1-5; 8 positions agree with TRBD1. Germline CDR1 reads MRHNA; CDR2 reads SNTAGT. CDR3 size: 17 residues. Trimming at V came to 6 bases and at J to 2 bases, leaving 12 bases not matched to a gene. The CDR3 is CASSQQPVTGGNQPQHF. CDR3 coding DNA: TGTGCCAGCAGCCAACAACCCGTGACAGGGGGCAATCAGCCCCAGCATTTT.

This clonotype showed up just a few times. The CDR3 DNA is TGTGCCAGCAGTCCGGGGGGAGAGGGCACAGATACGCAGTATTTT. Translating it yields CASSPGGEGTDTQYF. This chain uses TRBV25-1 with TRBJ2-3, with TRBD2 matching over 7 bases. Trimming cost V 5 bases and J 1 base; bases outside gene matches: 6. The germline V gene has CDR1 MGHDK and CDR2 SYGVNS. The CDR3 runs to 15 residues. The variable domain in full, with the rest retrieved from reference TRBV25-1 and TRBJ2-3, is EADIYQTPRYLVIGTGKKITLECSQTMGHDKMYWYQQDPGMELHLIHYSYGVNSTEKGDLSSESTVSRIRTEHFPLTLESARPSHTSQYLCASSPGGEGTDTQYFGPGTRLTVL.

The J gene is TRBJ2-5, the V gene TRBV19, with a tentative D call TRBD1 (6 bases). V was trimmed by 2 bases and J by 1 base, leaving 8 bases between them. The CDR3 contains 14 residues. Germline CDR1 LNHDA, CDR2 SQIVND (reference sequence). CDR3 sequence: CASSISGVQETQYF. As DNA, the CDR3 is TGTGCCAGTAGTATATCAGGGGTCCAAGAGACCCAGTACTTC. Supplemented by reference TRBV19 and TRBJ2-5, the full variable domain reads DGGITQSPKYLFRKEGQNVTLSCEQNLNHDAMYWYRQDPGQGLRLIYYSQIVNDFQKGDIAEGYSVSREKKESFPLTVTSAQKNPTAFYLCASSISGVQETQYFGPGTRLLVL.

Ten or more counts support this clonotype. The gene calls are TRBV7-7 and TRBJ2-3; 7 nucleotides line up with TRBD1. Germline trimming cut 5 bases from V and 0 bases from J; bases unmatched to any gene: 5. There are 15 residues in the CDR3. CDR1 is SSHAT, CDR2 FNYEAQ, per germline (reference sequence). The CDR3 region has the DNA TGTGCCAGCAGCCCGACAGGGTTCAGCACAGATACGCAGTATTTT. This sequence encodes CASSPTGFSTDTQYF.

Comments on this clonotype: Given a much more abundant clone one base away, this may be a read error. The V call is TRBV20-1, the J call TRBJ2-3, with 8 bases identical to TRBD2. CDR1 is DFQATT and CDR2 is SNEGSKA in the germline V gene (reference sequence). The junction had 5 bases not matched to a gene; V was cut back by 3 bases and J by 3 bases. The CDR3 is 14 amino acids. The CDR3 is CSARVAGWTDTQYF. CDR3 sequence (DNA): TGCAGTGCTAGGGTAGCGGGGTGGACAGATACGCAGTATTTT.

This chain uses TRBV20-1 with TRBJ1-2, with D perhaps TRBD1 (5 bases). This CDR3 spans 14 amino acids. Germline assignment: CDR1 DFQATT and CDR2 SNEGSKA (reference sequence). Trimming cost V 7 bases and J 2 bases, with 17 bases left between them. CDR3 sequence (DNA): TGCAGTGTCCCTCGTCCAGGGATAAACTATGGCTACACCTTC. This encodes CSVPRPGINYGYTF.

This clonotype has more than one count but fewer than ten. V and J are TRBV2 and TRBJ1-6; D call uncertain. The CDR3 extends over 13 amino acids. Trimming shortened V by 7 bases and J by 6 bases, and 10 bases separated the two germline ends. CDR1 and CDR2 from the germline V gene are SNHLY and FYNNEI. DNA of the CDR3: TGTGCCAGCACGGCCACAGTTAATTCACCCCTCCACTTT. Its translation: CASTATVNSPLHF.

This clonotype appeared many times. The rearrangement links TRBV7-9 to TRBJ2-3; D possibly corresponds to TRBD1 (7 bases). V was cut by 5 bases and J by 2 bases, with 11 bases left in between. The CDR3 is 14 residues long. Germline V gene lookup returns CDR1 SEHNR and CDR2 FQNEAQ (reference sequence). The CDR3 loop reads CASSAGQNTDTQYF. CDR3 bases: TGTGCCAGCAGCGCGGGACAGAACACAGATACGCAGTATTTT.

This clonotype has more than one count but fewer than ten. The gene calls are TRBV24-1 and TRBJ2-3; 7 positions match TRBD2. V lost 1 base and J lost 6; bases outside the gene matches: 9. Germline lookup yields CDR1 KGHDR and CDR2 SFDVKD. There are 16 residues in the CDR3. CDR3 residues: CATSDFLGRAGDTQYF. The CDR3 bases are TGTGCCACCAGTGATTTTTTGGGGCGAGCGGGGGATACGCAGTATTTT.

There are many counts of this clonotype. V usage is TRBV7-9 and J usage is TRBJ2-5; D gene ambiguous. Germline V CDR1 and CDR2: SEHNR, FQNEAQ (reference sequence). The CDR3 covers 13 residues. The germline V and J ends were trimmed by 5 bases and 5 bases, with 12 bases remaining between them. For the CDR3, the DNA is TGTGCCAGCAGCCCGGACCTGGGGGAGACCCAGTACTTC. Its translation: CASSPDLGETQYF.

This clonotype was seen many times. The CDR3 loop is CASSLPSPGTYNEQFF. DNA for the CDR3: TGCGCCAGCAGCCTTCCATCCCCAGGGACCTACAATGAGCAGTTCTTC. The rearrangement links TRBV5-1 to TRBJ2-1; TRBD1 is a possible D gene (5 bases). Trimming removed 4 bases from V and 2 bases from J, with 16 bases in between. CDR1 SGHRS and CDR2 YFSETQ come from the germline V gene. This CDR3 is 16 amino acids long.

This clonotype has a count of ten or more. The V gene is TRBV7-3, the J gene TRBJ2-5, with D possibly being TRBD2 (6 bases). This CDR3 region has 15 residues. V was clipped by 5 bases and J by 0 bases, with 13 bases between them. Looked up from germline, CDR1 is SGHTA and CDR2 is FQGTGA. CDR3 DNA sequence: TGTGCCAGCAGCGTCGGGGGACCGTACCAAGAGACCCAGTACTTC. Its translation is CASSVGGPYQETQYF.

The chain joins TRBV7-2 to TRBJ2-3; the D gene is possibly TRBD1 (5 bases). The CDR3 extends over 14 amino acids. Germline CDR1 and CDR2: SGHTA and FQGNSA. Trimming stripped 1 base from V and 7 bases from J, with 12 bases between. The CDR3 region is CASSLGAGMNTQYF. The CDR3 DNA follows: TGTGCCAGCAGCTTAGGAGCAGGGATGAATACGCAGTATTTT.

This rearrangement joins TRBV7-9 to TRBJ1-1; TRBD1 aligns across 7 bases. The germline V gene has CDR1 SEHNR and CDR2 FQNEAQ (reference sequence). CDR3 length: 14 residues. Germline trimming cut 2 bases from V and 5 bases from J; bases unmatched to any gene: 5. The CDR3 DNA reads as TGTGCCAGCAGCTTACTCGCAGGGGGGACTGAAGCTTTCTTT. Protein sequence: CASSLLAGGTEAFF.

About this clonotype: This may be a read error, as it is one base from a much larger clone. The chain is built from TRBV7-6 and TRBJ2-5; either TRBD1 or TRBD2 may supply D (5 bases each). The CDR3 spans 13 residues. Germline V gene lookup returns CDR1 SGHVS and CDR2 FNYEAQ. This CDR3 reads CAISMGRQETQYF. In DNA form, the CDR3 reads TGTGCCATCAGCATGGGACGGCAAGAGACCCAGTACTTC.

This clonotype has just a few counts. The CDR3 spells CASLGQQPYNEQFF. As DNA, the CDR3 is TGTGCCAGCCTTGGACAGCAACCCTACAATGAGCAGTTCTTC. The chain is built from TRBV25-1 and TRBJ2-1, with D perhaps TRBD1 (6 bases). V was trimmed by 8 bases and J by 2 bases, leaving 13 bases between them. The CDR3 sequence is 14 residues long. Germline CDR1 MGHDK, CDR2 SYGVNS.

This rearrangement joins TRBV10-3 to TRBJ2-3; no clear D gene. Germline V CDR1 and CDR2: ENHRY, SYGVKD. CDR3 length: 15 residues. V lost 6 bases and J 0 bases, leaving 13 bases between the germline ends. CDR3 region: CAISLTELSTDTQYF. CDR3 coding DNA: TGTGCCATCAGCTTAACAGAACTCAGCACAGATACGCAGTATTTT.

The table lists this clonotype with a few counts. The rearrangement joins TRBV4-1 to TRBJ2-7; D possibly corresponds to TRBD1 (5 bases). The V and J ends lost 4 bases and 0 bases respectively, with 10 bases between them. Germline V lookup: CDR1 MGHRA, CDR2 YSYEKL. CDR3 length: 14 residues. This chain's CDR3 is CASSPTQVSYEQYV. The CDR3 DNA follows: TGCGCCAGCAGCCCAACACAGGTCTCCTACGAGCAGTACGTC.

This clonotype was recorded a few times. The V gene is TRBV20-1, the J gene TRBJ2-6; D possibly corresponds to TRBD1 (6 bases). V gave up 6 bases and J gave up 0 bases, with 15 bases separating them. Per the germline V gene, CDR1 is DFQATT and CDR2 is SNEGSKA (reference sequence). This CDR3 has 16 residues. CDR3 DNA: TGCAGTGCCGATGGGACATCGCTCTCTGGGGCCAACGTCCTGACTTTC. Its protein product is CSADGTSLSGANVLTF.

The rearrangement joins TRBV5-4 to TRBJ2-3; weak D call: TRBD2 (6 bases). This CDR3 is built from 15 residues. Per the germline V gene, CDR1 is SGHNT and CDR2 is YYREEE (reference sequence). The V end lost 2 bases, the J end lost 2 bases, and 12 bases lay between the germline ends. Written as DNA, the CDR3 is TGTGCCAGCAGCTTTTCTAGCGACCCCACAGATACGCAGTATTTT. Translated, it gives CASSFSSDPTDTQYF.